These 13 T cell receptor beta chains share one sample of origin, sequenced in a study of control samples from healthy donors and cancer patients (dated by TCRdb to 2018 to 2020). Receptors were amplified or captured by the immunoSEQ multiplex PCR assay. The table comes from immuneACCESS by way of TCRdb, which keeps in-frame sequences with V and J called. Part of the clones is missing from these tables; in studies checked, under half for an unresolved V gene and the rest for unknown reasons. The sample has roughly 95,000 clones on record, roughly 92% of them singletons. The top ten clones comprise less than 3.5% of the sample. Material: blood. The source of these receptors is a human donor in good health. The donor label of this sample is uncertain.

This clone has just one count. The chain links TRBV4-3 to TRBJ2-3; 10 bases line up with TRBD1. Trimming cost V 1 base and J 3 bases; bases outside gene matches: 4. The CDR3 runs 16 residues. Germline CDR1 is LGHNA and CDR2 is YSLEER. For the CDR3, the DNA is TGCGCCAGCAGCCAAGGAGACAGGGGGCTAACAGATACGCAGTATTTT. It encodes CASSQGDRGLTDTQYF.

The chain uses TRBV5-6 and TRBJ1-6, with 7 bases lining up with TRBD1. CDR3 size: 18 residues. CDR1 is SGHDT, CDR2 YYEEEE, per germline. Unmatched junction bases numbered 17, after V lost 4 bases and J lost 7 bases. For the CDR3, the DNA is TGTGCCAGCAGCCGACTAAGGGGGCCGAGCCTTTTCAATTCACCCCTCCACTTT. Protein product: CASSRLRGPSLFNSPLHF.

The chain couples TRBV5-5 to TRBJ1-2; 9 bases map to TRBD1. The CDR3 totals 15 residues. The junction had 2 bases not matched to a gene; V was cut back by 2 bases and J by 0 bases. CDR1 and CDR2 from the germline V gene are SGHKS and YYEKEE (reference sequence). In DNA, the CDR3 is TGTGCCAGCAGCTTAAGACAGGGGGCTAACTATGGCTACACCTTC. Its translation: CASSLRQGANYGYTF.

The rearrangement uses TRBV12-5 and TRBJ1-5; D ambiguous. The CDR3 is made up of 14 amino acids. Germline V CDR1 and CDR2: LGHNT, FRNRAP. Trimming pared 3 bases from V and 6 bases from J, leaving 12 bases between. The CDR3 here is CASGFALGRQPQHF. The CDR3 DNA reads TGTGCTAGTGGTTTCGCCCTCGGTCGTCAGCCCCAGCATTTT.

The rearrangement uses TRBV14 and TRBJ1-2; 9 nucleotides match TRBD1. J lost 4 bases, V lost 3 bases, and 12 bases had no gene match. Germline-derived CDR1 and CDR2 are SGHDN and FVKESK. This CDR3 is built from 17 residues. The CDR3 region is CASSHTLQGALGYGYTF. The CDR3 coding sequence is TGTGCCAGCAGCCACACGCTACAGGGGGCATTGGGCTATGGCTACACCTTC.

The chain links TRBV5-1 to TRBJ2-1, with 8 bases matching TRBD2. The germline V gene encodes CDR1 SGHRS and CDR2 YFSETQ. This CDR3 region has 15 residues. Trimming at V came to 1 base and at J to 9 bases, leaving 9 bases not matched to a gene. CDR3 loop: CASSLLSGVLSEQFF. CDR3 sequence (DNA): TGCGCCAGCAGCTTGCTTAGCGGGGTTCTTAGTGAGCAGTTCTTC.

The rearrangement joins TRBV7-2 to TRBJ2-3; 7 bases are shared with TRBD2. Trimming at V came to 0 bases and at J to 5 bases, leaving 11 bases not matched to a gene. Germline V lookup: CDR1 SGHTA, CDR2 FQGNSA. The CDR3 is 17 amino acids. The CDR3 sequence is CASSLAPSGALRDTQYF. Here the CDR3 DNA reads TGTGCCAGCAGCTTAGCTCCCAGCGGGGCCCTCAGAGATACGCAGTATTTT.

The chain's CDR3 is CASSLESGDEETQYF. Written as DNA, the CDR3 is TGTGCCAGCAGCTTAGAGTCCGGGGATGAAGAGACCCAGTACTTC. This chain uses TRBV7-9 with TRBJ2-5; maybe TRBD2 (5 bases). V dropped 1 base and J dropped 3 bases, with 12 bases sitting between them. This CDR3 is 15 amino acids long. Germline V CDR1 and CDR2: SEHNR, FQNEAQ (reference sequence).

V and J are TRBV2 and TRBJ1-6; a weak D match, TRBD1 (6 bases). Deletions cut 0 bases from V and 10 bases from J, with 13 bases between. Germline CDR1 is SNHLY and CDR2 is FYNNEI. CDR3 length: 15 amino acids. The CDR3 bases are TGTGCCAGCAGTGAAGCAGGGCAGGGGACCTCACCCCTCCACTTT. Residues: CASSEAGQGTSPLHF.

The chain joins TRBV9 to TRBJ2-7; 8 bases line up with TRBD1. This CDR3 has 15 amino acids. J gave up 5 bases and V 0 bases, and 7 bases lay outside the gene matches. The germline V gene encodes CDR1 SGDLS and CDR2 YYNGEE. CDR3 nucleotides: TGTGCCAGCAGCGTAGTTGGACAGGGTCCGAACGAGCAGTACTTC. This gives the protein CASSVVGQGPNEQYF. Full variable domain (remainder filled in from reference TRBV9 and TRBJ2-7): DSGVTQTPKHLITATGQRVTLRCSPRSGDLSVYWYQQSLDQGLQFLIQYYNGEERAKGNILERFSAQQFPDLHSELNLSSLELGDSALYFCASSVVGQGPNEQYFGPGTRLTVT.

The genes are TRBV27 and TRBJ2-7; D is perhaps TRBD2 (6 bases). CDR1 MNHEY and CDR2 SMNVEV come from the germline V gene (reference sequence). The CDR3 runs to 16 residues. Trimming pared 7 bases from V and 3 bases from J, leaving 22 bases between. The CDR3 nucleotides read TGTGCCAGCACGCCCAGTTTACGCGGGGCGCTCTACGAGCAGTACTTC. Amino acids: CASTPSLRGALYEQYF.

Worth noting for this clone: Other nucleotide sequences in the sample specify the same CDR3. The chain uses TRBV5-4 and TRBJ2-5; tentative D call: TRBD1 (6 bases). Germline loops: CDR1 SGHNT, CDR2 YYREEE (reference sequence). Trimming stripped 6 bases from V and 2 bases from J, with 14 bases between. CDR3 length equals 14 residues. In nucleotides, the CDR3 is TGTGCCAGCACAAGGGGGTTCGTACAAGAGACCCAGTACTTC. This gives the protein CASTRGFVQETQYF.

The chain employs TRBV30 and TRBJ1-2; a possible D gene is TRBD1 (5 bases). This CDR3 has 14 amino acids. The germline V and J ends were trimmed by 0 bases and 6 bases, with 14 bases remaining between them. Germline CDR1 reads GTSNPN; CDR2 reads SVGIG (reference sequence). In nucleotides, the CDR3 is TGTGCCTGGAGTGTATGGGGCGAGATTGATGGCTACACCTTC. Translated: CAWSVWGEIDGYTF.